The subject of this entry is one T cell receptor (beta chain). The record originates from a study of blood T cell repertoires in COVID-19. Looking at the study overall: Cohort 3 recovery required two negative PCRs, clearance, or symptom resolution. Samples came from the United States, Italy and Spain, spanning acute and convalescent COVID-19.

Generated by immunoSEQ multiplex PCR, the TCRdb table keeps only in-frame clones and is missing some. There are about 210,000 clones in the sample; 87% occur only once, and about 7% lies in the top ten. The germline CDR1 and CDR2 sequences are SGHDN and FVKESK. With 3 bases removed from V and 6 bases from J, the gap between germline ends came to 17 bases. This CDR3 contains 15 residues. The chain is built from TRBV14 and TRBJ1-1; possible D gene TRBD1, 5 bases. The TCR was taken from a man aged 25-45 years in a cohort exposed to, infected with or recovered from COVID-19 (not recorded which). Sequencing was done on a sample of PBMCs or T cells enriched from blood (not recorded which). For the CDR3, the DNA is TGTGCCAGCAGCCAGGACAACAGGAGAAACGCTGAAGCTTTCTTT. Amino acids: CASSQDNRRNAEAFF.